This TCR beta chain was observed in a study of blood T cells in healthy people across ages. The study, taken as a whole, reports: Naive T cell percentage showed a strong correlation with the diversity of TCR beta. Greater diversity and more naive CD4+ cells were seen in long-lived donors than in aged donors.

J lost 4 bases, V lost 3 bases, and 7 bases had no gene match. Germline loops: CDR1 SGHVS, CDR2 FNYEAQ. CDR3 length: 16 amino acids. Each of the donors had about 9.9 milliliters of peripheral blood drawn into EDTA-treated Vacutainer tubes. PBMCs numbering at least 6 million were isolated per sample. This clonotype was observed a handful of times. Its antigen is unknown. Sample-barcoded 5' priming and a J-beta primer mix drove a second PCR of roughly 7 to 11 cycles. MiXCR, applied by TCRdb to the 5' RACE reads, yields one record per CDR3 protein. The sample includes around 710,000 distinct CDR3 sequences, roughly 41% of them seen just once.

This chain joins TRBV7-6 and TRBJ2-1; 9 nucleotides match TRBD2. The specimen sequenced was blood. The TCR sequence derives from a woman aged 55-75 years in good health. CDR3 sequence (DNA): TGTGCCAGCAGCTTTCGAGGCGGGGGGGATTACAATGAGCAGTTCTTC. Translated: CASSFRGGGDYNEQFF.